This T cell receptor (beta chain) derives from a study of blood T cell repertoires in COVID-19. The wider study: Sites in the United States, Italy and Spain provided acute and convalescent COVID-19 samples.

Methods used by the authors: Reference gene primer amplification yielded estimated nucleated cell counts. Some clones are missing from TCRdb's copy, which holds only in-frame ones; the method was immunoSEQ multiplex PCR. V and J calls and clone size follow that table, whereas D and trimming were derived from the DNA. This sample yields under 250,000 clones, of which around 80% are seen a single time; roughly 6% belongs to the top ten. V gave up 3 bases and J gave up 0 bases, with 17 bases separating them. CDR1 is SGHNT and CDR2 is YYREEE in the germline V gene (reference sequence). The CDR3 sequence is 17 residues long.

The sequence came from a woman between 65 and 79 years old with acute or convalescent COVID-19. Sequencing input: peripheral blood. The chain couples TRBV5-4 to TRBJ2-3; weak D call: TRBD2 (5 bases). CDR3 protein: CASSSGSAAPSTDTQYF. CDR3 bases: TGTGCCAGCAGCTCGGGGTCAGCCGCTCCTAGCACAGATACGCAGTATTTT.